One sample yielded the 32 T cell receptor beta chains listed below, sequenced in a study of human T cells and chemical hapten exposure. Stated time point: pre-sensitization, week 0. This sample's treatment: therapeutic diphenylcyclopropenone sensitization with weekly scalp DPC. TCRdb re-derived calls from the RACE reads in MiXCR, one entry per CDR3 protein. The sample records over 55,000 distinct CDR3 sequences, 9.5% to 10% being singletons. The sequencing here drew on whole blood, taken in connection with sensitization to the hapten diphenylcyclopropenone (DPC). Source of these receptors: a man in his forties or fifties with alopecia areata. Some clones in this sample may be carry-over from other donors' samples.

This clonotype has only a few counts. The rearrangement links TRBV2 to TRBJ2-2; weak D call: TRBD1 (6 bases). Germline values: CDR1 SNHLY, CDR2 FYNNEI. This CDR3 has 14 residues. Trimming pared 5 bases from V and 5 bases from J, leaving 12 bases between. In DNA form, the CDR3 reads TGTGCCAGCAGTCACAGGGTATCAACCGGGGAGCTGTTTTTT. Encoded protein: CASSHRVSTGELFF. The full variable domain, in which reference TRBV2 and TRBJ2-2 provide the parts outside the CDR3, is EPEVTQTPSHQVTQMGQEVILRCVPISNHLYFYWYRQILGQKVEFLVSFYNNEISEKSEIFDDQFSVERPDGSNFTLKIRSTKLEDSAMYFCASSHRVSTGELFFGEGSRLTVL.

Many counts were recorded for this clonotype. The V call is TRBV6-2 or TRBV6-3, the J call TRBJ2-3; D ambiguous. The length of the CDR3 is 12 residues. Germline V lookup: CDR1 MNHEY, CDR2 SVGEGT. V was shortened by 2 bases and J by 4 bases, with 4 bases between the two germline ends. CDR3 region: CASSYGPDTQYF. Written as DNA, the CDR3 is TGTGCCAGCAGTTACGGTCCAGATACGCAGTATTTT.

This clonotype was picked up a small number of times. CDR3 amino acids: CASSAGGGTDTQYF. The CDR3 coding sequence is TGTGCCAGCAGCGCGGGAGGTGGGACAGATACGCAGTATTTT. The chain employs TRBV9 and TRBJ2-3; TRBD2 matches at 7 bases. With V trimmed by 3 bases and J by 3 bases, 4 bases remained unmatched. CDR3 length: 14 residues. Germline V lookup: CDR1 SGDLS, CDR2 YYNGEE.

This clonotype was picked up many times. The chain combines TRBV12-3 or TRBV12-4 with TRBJ1-3, with 12 bases aligning to TRBD1. Germline trimming cut 4 bases from V and 3 bases from J; bases unmatched to any gene: 4. CDR3 length: 16 amino acids. This CDR3 is CASSSGQGAYGNTIYF. As DNA, the CDR3 is TGTGCCAGCAGTTCGGGACAGGGGGCTTATGGAAACACCATATATTTT.

This clonotype was seen many times. V is TRBV3-1 and J is TRBJ1-1; no firm D call. Deletions cut 7 bases from V and 5 bases from J, with 17 bases between. The CDR3 covers 14 residues. The germline gives CDR1 LGHDT, CDR2 YNNKEL (reference sequence). The CDR3 coding sequence is TGTGCCAGCACCACCCCCTCGGCGGGGACTGAAGCTTTCTTT. This codes for CASTTPSAGTEAFF.

The V call is TRBV28, the J call TRBJ1-5; D is possibly TRBD1 (5 bases). CDR1 is MDHEN and CDR2 is SYDVKM in the germline V gene. The CDR3 covers 13 residues. The V end lost 4 bases, the J end lost 10 bases, and 14 bases lay between the germline ends. The CDR3 reads CASSYYQGLPQHF. The CDR3 nucleotides are TGTGCCAGCAGTTATTATCAGGGACTCCCCCAGCATTTT.

In this sample, this clonotype turned up a few times. The chain has TRBV7-9 and TRBJ1-2, with 11 bases matching TRBD1. The length of the CDR3 is 15 residues. The V and J ends lost 0 bases and 6 bases, in that order; junction bases with no gene match: 3. CDR1 is SEHNR and CDR2 is FQNEAQ in the germline V gene (reference sequence). The CDR3 here is CASSLAGTGGNGYTF. CDR3 nucleotide sequence: TGTGCCAGCAGCTTAGCTGGGACAGGGGGGAATGGCTACACCTTC.

This clonotype was seen repeatedly, ten times or more. The V call is TRBV6-5, the J call TRBJ2-4, with TRBD2 as a possible D gene (7 bases). The CDR3 loop spans 20 amino acids. CDR1 and CDR2 (germline): MNHEY, SVGAGI. The V and J ends lost 5 bases and 0 bases respectively, with 26 bases between them. CDR3 loop: CASSLGVAKGGGLAKNIQYF. CDR3 DNA sequence: TGTGCCAGCAGTCTGGGAGTAGCGAAGGGAGGGGGTCTAGCCAAAAACATTCAGTACTTC.

The CDR3 sequence: CASSYAGTVSNEQFF. CDR3 coding DNA: TGTGCCAGCAGTTACGCAGGGACGGTATCCAATGAGCAGTTCTTC. The chain couples TRBV6-5 to TRBJ2-1; D tentatively reads TRBD1 or TRBD2 (5 bases each). Germline V gene sequence: CDR1 MNHEY, CDR2 SVGAGI. The CDR3 is 15 residues long. The V gene lost 2 bases and the J gene lost 6 bases, with 14 bases spanning the gap.

By frequency in the sample, this clonotype is medium-sized. J is TRBJ2-3 and V is TRBV24-1; 9 nucleotides match TRBD1. V gave up 3 bases and J gave up 2 bases; unmatched junction bases: 5. The CDR3 is made up of 16 amino acids. Germline assignment: CDR1 KGHDR and CDR2 SFDVKD. The chain's CDR3 is CATSDIGQGNTDTQYF. CDR3 bases: TGTGCCACCAGTGATATTGGACAGGGGAACACAGATACGCAGTATTTT.

There are a few counts of this clonotype. The chain joins TRBV3-1 to TRBJ2-5; perhaps TRBD1 as D (6 bases). The ends were cut back, 0 bases at V and 5 bases at J, with 13 bases in the middle. CDR1 is LGHDT and CDR2 is YNNKEL in the germline V gene (reference sequence). The CDR3 length is 15 residues. The CDR3 bases are TGTGCCAGCAGCCAAGATGGGGGCGGCAGGGAGACCCAGTACTTC. Amino acid sequence: CASSQDGGGRETQYF.

The rearrangement joins TRBV7-6 to TRBJ2-2, with 7 bases fitting TRBD2. The CDR3 is 16 residues long. Germline lookup yields CDR1 SGHVS and CDR2 FNYEAQ. With 1 base clipped from V and 3 bases from J, the junction kept 5 bases outside the gene matches. The CDR3 here is CASSLETSRYTGELFF. Written as DNA, the CDR3 is TGTGCCAGCAGCTTAGAGACTAGCAGATACACCGGGGAGCTGTTTTTT.

This clonotype has a handful of counts. The chain employs TRBV7-9 and TRBJ2-3; tentatively, D is TRBD2 (6 bases). The CDR3 totals 12 residues. Between the trimmed V and J ends, which lost 11 bases and 4 bases, there was a span of 13 bases. Germline assignment: CDR1 SEHNR and CDR2 FQNEAQ (reference sequence). This chain's CDR3 is CAYDREPDTQYF. The CDR3, as DNA: TGTGCCTACGATCGGGAGCCAGATACGCAGTATTTT.

This clonotype was seen at least ten times. This rearrangement joins TRBV20-1 to TRBJ2-7, with 7 bases that match TRBD1. Germline values: CDR1 DFQATT, CDR2 SNEGSKA (reference sequence). This CDR3 is 14 amino acids long. This CDR3 reads CRANTGQAPYEQYF. In nucleotides, the CDR3 is TGCAGGGCAAATACCGGACAGGCCCCCTACGAGCAGTACTTC.

CDR3 nucleotides: TGTGCCAGCAGCGAGACCCGGATAGCGGGGCTTAACACCGGGGAGCTGTTTTTT. Translated: CASSETRIAGLNTGELFF. The genes are TRBV9 and TRBJ2-2; 8 bases are shared with TRBD2. This CDR3 spans 18 amino acids. Germline V gene sequence: CDR1 SGDLS, CDR2 YYNGEE. The V segment lost 3 bases and the J segment 2 bases; nucleotides outside the gene matches: 12.

A few counts support this clonotype. V usage is TRBV18 and J usage is TRBJ2-7; 10 bases agree with TRBD2. This CDR3 has 13 amino acids. CDR1 and CDR2 from the germline V gene are KGHSH and LQKENI. The V and J ends lost 5 bases and 2 bases, in that order; junction bases with no gene match: 0. The CDR3 sequence: CASSGLAAYEQYF. The CDR3 DNA sequence: TGTGCCAGCTCAGGACTAGCGGCCTACGAGCAGTACTTC.

V and J are TRBV14 and TRBJ2-1, with a weak D call TRBD1 (6 bases). The CDR3 consists of 16 residues. Deletions cut 5 bases from V and 2 bases from J, with 16 bases between. Germline V CDR1 and CDR2: SGHDN, FVKESK. The CDR3 protein is CASSKGVEQPYNEQFF. The DNA for the CDR3 is TGTGCCAGCAGCAAGGGGGTGGAGCAACCCTACAATGAGCAGTTCTTC.

This clonotype was seen only a few times. As DNA, the CDR3 is TGTGCCATCAGTGAGTCACTCTCTTGGGGGGCACAGGGCGAGCAGTACTTC. As protein: CAISESLSWGAQGEQYF. The V call is TRBV10-3, the J call TRBJ2-7; D is perhaps TRBD1 or TRBD2 (6 bases each). V shed 0 bases and J shed 6 bases, with 21 bases lying between them. The CDR3 extends over 17 amino acids. CDR1 and CDR2 (germline): ENHRY, SYGVKD.

The J gene is TRBJ2-7, the V gene TRBV5-1; the match to TRBD2 covers 11 bases. The CDR3 runs to 15 residues. V gave up 3 bases and J gave up 3 bases; unmatched junction bases: 5. Germline V gene sequence: CDR1 SGHRS, CDR2 YFSETQ. The CDR3 sequence: CASSSGLADLYEQYF. As DNA, the CDR3 is TGCGCCAGCAGCTCGGGACTAGCGGACCTCTACGAGCAGTACTTC. The variable domain in full, completed from reference TRBV5-1 and TRBJ2-7, reads KAGVTQTPRYLIKTRGQQVTLSCSPISGHRSVSWYQQTPGQGLQFLFEYFSETQRNKGNFPGRFSGRQFSNSRSEMNVSTLELGDSALYLCASSSGLADLYEQYFGPGTRLTVT.

This clonotype occurred a few times. The chain combines TRBV29-1 with TRBJ1-2; no reliable D call. CDR1 is SQVTM and CDR2 is ANQGSEA in the germline V gene. V shed 1 base and J shed 4 bases, with 10 bases lying between them. The length of the CDR3 is 13 residues. CDR3 residues: CSVEVAATYGYTF. For the CDR3, the DNA is TGCAGCGTTGAAGTGGCAGCCACCTATGGCTACACCTTC.

The table lists this clonotype with many counts. The chain has TRBV7-6 and TRBJ2-7; 11 nucleotides agree with TRBD1. With 5 bases clipped from V and 2 bases from J, the junction kept 2 bases outside the gene matches. CDR1 is SGHVS, CDR2 FNYEAQ, per germline. The CDR3 has 14 residues. The chain's CDR3 is CASSVGQGAYEQYF. CDR3 bases: TGTGCCAGCAGCGTGGGACAGGGGGCCTACGAGCAGTACTTC.

This clonotype came up a few times. V gene TRBV19 combines with J gene TRBJ2-7; possible D gene TRBD1, 6 bases. Between the trimmed V and J ends, which lost 4 bases and 4 bases, there was a span of 14 bases. This CDR3 has 14 amino acids. CDR1 is LNHDA, CDR2 SQIVND, per germline (reference sequence). The CDR3 region is CASSTRWGPYEQYF. DNA of the CDR3: TGTGCCAGTAGTACCCGTTGGGGGCCGTACGAGCAGTACTTC.

V gene TRBV2 combines with J gene TRBJ2-7, with D perhaps matching TRBD1 (5 bases). Trimming cost V 0 bases and J 4 bases, with 16 bases left between them. Germline values: CDR1 SNHLY, CDR2 FYNNEI. The CDR3 runs to 16 residues. The CDR3 region has the DNA TGTGCCAGCAGTGAAGCGACGTGGCAGGGTTTATACGAGCAGTACTTC. Amino acids: CASSEATWQGLYEQYF.

V and J are TRBV6-1 and TRBJ1-1; a weak D match, TRBD1 (5 bases). Germline values: CDR1 MNHNS, CDR2 SASEGT. There are 14 residues in the CDR3. V gave up 6 bases and J gave up 7 bases, with 18 bases separating them. The CDR3 is CASREGPLKFEAFF. In DNA form, the CDR3 reads TGTGCCAGCAGGGAGGGACCCCTGAAGTTTGAAGCTTTCTTT.

This chain joins TRBV11-2 and TRBJ2-7; unclear D gene. The CDR3 covers 13 residues. The V end was cut by 5 bases, the J end by 2 bases, with 10 bases between. CDR1 is SGHAT, CDR2 FQNNGV, per germline. The CDR3 DNA is TGTGCCAGCAGCCCTAGGCTTACCTACGAGCAGTACTTC. It yields the protein CASSPRLTYEQYF.

In this sample, this clonotype turned up many times. The chain couples TRBV7-2 to TRBJ2-7, with 8 bases aligning to TRBD2. The V gene end was trimmed by 1 base and the J gene end by 0 bases; junction bases not matched to a gene: 8. Germline-derived CDR1 and CDR2 are SGHTA and FQGNSA. The CDR3 length is 17 residues. The CDR3 region is CASSLEGGGLSSYEQYF. CDR3 DNA: TGTGCCAGCAGCTTAGAAGGCGGGGGGCTATCCTCCTACGAGCAGTACTTC.

This clonotype has ten or more counts. The CDR3 here is CSARGWEQGGGKTEAFF. DNA of the CDR3: TGCAGTGCTAGAGGATGGGAACAGGGAGGAGGAAAGACTGAAGCTTTCTTT. The chain carries TRBV20-1 and TRBJ1-1; perhaps TRBD1 as D (6 bases). Trimming cost V 1 base and J 5 bases, with 23 bases left between them. Germline lookup yields CDR1 DFQATT and CDR2 SNEGSKA (reference sequence). The CDR3 totals 17 residues.

Many counts were recorded for this clonotype. The rearrangement joins TRBV4-3 to TRBJ2-3, with TRBD2 matching over 12 bases. Per germline, CDR1 LGHNA and CDR2 YSLEER. The V and J ends lost 0 bases and 6 bases, in that order; junction bases with no gene match: 10. The CDR3 covers 18 residues. This CDR3 is CASSQDGGTSGSRDTQYF. DNA of the CDR3: TGCGCCAGCAGCCAAGATGGAGGGACTAGCGGGTCCAGGGATACGCAGTATTTT.

The chain couples TRBV28 to TRBJ2-7, with D perhaps TRBD2 (6 bases). This CDR3 is 14 amino acids long. V gave up 5 bases and J gave up 3 bases, with 14 bases separating them. CDR1 and CDR2 from the germline V gene are MDHEN and SYDVKM. The DNA of the CDR3 is TGTGCCAGCAGTACCGGGACGGGGGTCTACGAGCAGTACTTC. This encodes CASSTGTGVYEQYF. Based on the CDR3 plus reference TRBV28 and TRBJ2-7, the full variable domain is DVKVTQSSRYLVKRTGEKVFLECVQDMDHENMFWYRQDPGLGLRLIYFSYDVKMKEKGDIPEGYSVSREKKERFSLILESASTNQTSMYLCASSTGTGVYEQYFGPGTRLTVT.

This clonotype appeared many times. The chain links TRBV7-2 to TRBJ2-3, with unresolved D. Germline V lookup: CDR1 SGHTA, CDR2 FQGNSA. This CDR3 is built from 11 residues. With 5 bases removed from V and 7 bases from J, the gap between germline ends came to 7 bases. The CDR3, as DNA: TGTGCCAGCAGCACCTCATATACGCAGTATTTT. Its translation is CASSTSYTQYF.

The chain employs TRBV15 and TRBJ2-2, with a tentative D call TRBD2 (5 bases). The V gene lost 1 base and the J gene lost 1 base, with 7 bases spanning the gap. Germline values: CDR1 LNHNV, CDR2 YYDKDF (reference sequence). The CDR3 contains 15 residues. Here the CDR3 reads CATSRGELNTGELFF. The CDR3 DNA follows: TGTGCCACCAGCAGAGGGGAGCTGAACACCGGGGAGCTGTTTTTT.

The V gene is TRBV7-9, the J gene TRBJ1-6; D remains ambiguous. The CDR3 is made up of 13 amino acids. Per germline, CDR1 SEHNR and CDR2 FQNEAQ (reference sequence). Trimming shortened V by 1 base and J by 8 bases, and 6 bases separated the two germline ends. The DNA for the CDR3 is TGTGCCAGCAGCTTAGGCCAGGATTCACCCCTCCACTTT. It translates to CASSLGQDSPLHF.